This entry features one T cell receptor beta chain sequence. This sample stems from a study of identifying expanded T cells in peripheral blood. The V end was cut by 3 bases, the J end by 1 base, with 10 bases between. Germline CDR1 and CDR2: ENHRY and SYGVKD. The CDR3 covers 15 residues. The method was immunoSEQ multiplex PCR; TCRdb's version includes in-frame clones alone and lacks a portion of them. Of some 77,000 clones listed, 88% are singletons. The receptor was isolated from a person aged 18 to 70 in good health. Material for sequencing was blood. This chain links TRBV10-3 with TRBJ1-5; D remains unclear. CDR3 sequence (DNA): TGTGCCATCAGTGATGGGAGGGCAAGCAATCAGCCCCAGCATTTT. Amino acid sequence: CAISDGRASNQPQHF.